These 31 T cell receptor beta chains came from one sample sequenced in a study of cytomegalovirus exposure and HLA in healthy donors. The method was immunoSEQ multiplex PCR; TCRdb's version includes in-frame clones alone and lacks a portion of them. The sample lists 200,000 to 250,000 clones, approximately 80% occurring once. Sample: PBMCs. Receptor source: a woman in her 30s in good health and CMV-seropositive.

The chain carries TRBV2 and TRBJ2-1, with 14 bases identical to TRBD2. After removal of 10 bases from V and 13 bases from J, the junction contained 6 bases not matched to a gene. The CDR3 loop spans 12 amino acids. The V gene's germline CDR1 is SNHLY and CDR2 FYNNEI. Here the CDR3 reads CATHGTSGSQFF. The CDR3 nucleotides are TGTGCCACCCATGGGACTAGCGGGAGTCAGTTCTTC.

The chain recombines TRBV4-3 with TRBJ2-3; 10 bases match TRBD2. This CDR3 contains 16 residues. V was clipped by 2 bases and J by 3 bases; unmatched bases: 5. Germline V gene data show CDR1 as LGHNA and CDR2 as YSLEER. The CDR3 spells CASSQKGTSETDTQYF. For the CDR3, the DNA is TGCGCCAGCAGCCAAAAGGGGACTAGCGAGACAGATACGCAGTATTTT.

The chain carries TRBV19 and TRBJ2-7, with 10 positions matching TRBD2. The CDR3 runs to 15 residues. The junction had 3 bases not matched to a gene; V was cut back by 2 bases and J by 2 bases. From germline, CDR1 is LNHDA and CDR2 SQIVND (reference sequence). The CDR3 nucleotides are TGTGCCAGTAGTATACAAGCGGGAGGGCCCTACGAGCAGTACTTC. It yields the protein CASSIQAGGPYEQYF.

This sequence joins TRBV7-3 and TRBJ1-2, with D uncertain. V was shortened by 0 bases and J by 4 bases, with 12 bases between the two germline ends. This CDR3 comprises 15 residues. Germline lookup yields CDR1 SGHTA and CDR2 FQGTGA. CDR3 DNA sequence: TGTGCCAGCAGCTTAACCTCGTCGGGCGGCTATGGCTACACCTTC. The encoded protein is CASSLTSSGGYGYTF.

The chain links TRBV29-1 to TRBJ1-1; weak D call: TRBD1 (6 bases). Between the trimmed V and J ends, which lost 5 bases and 4 bases, there was a span of 17 bases. Germline V gives CDR1 SQVTM, CDR2 ANQGSEA. The CDR3 extends over 14 amino acids. CDR3 DNA: TGCAGCGTTAGTGGGGGCGCATTGGGCACTGAAGCTTTCTTT. Its protein product is CSVSGGALGTEAFF.

This clone was observed many times. The chain recombines TRBV4-1 with TRBJ2-3, with 8 bases matching TRBD1. Trimming removed 1 base from V and 4 bases from J; junction bases left unmatched: 7. The CDR3 has 16 residues. From germline, CDR1 is MGHRA and CDR2 YSYEKL. The CDR3 loop is CASSQGLTGESDTQYF. CDR3 in DNA: TGCGCCAGCAGCCAAGGGTTGACAGGGGAGTCAGATACGCAGTATTTT.

J is TRBJ2-1 and V is TRBV18, with D possibly TRBD1 on 6 matching bases. Trimming removed 0 bases from V and 9 bases from J, with 18 bases in between. Germline-derived CDR1 and CDR2 are KGHSH and LQKENI. This CDR3 has 16 amino acids. CDR3 protein: CASSPPGTLDIGEQFF. The CDR3 DNA sequence: TGTGCCAGCTCACCACCTGGGACATTGGATATTGGTGAGCAGTTCTTC.

Remarks on this clone: A read error may explain this, as a much larger clone is one base away. This sequence joins TRBV30 and TRBJ1-5; D possibly corresponds to TRBD1 (6 bases). The CDR3 extends over 12 amino acids. Germline V CDR1 and CDR2: GTSNPN, SVGIG (reference sequence). Trimming took 1 base from V and 6 from J, leaving 7 bases between them. The CDR3 protein is CAWSEGGQPQHF. CDR3 coding DNA: TGTGCCTGGAGTGAGGGGGGTCAGCCCCAGCATTTT. The variable domain in full, with the rest retrieved from reference TRBV30 and TRBJ1-5, is SQTIHQWPATLVQPVGSPLSLECTVEGTSNPNLYWYRQAAGRGLQLLFYSVGIGQISSEVPQNLSASRPQDRQFILSSKKLLLSDSGFYLCAWSEGGQPQHFGDGTRLSIL.

The chain carries TRBV6-5 and TRBJ2-1; D unresolved. The CDR3 covers 11 residues. V was cut by 8 bases and J by 6 bases, with 8 bases left in between. From germline, CDR1 is MNHEY and CDR2 SVGAGI. CDR3 DNA sequence: TGTGCCAGCTATTCGCGCAATGAGCAGTTCTTC. Its protein is CASYSRNEQFF.

For the CDR3, the DNA is TGTGCCAGCAGCGACTCCTCTAGCGTGAACTACAATGAGCAGTTCTTC. Amino acids: CASSDSSSVNYNEQFF. This chain links TRBV25-1 with TRBJ2-1, with D tentatively TRBD2 (6 bases). CDR3 length equals 16 residues. V was shortened by 6 bases and J by 3 bases, with 18 bases between the two germline ends. CDR1 and CDR2 (germline): MGHDK, SYGVNS.

This CDR3 is CASSPEQGANYGYTF. As DNA, the CDR3 is TGTGCCAGCAGCCCCGAACAGGGAGCTAACTATGGCTACACCTTC. V is TRBV6-5 and J is TRBJ1-2; D perhaps matches TRBD1 (6 bases). V was pared by 6 bases and J by 0 bases, with 14 bases between. This CDR3 is 15 amino acids long. CDR1 and CDR2 from the germline V gene are MNHEY and SVGAGI.

V gene TRBV4-1 combines with J gene TRBJ2-7; TRBD1 aligns across 9 bases. J was trimmed by 3 bases and V by 1 base; bases with no gene match: 4. This CDR3 is 15 amino acids long. Germline assignment: CDR1 MGHRA and CDR2 YSYEKL. CDR3 residues: CASSQAWGQGYEQYF. In nucleotides, the CDR3 is TGCGCCAGCAGCCAAGCGTGGGGACAGGGCTACGAGCAGTACTTC.

The V and J genes are TRBV5-4 and TRBJ2-3, with 11 bases fitting TRBD2. The CDR3 totals 16 residues. Germline V gene lookup returns CDR1 SGHNT and CDR2 YYREEE (reference sequence). The V gene end was trimmed by 4 bases and the J gene end by 3 bases; junction bases not matched to a gene: 7. The CDR3 sequence: CASSPGSSGRTDTQYF. CDR3 bases: TGTGCCAGCAGCCCCGGGTCTAGCGGGAGGACAGATACGCAGTATTTT.

The chain is built from TRBV7-6 and TRBJ1-5; D is unclear. The CDR3 length is 13 residues. Deletions cut 2 bases from V and 5 bases from J, with 7 bases between. Germline CDR1 reads SGHVS; CDR2 reads FNYEAQ. Here the CDR3 reads CASSLNSDQPQHF. The CDR3 nucleotides read TGTGCCAGCAGCTTAAACAGCGATCAGCCCCAGCATTTT.

The V call is TRBV14, the J call TRBJ2-2; D is uncertain. The ends were cut back, 4 bases at V and 3 bases at J, with 12 bases in the middle. In germline, CDR1 is SGHDN, CDR2 FVKESK. The CDR3 consists of 15 residues. The CDR3 DNA reads as TGTGCCAGCAGCCGCATGTTGGGATACACCGGGGAGCTGTTTTTT. This codes for CASSRMLGYTGELFF.

The chain couples TRBV11-3 to TRBJ1-1; D is undetermined. Germline V gives CDR1 SGHNT, CDR2 YENEEA. Trimming removed 6 bases at V and 12 bases at J, with 11 bases between. CDR3 length: 10 residues. The CDR3 DNA reads as TGTGCCAGCAGGGCGCGAAAGTCTTTCTTT. Protein: CASRARKSFF.

The rearrangement links TRBV7-8 to TRBJ2-7, with D perhaps assigned TRBD1 or TRBD2 (5 bases each). V lost 1 base and J lost 6, with 16 bases in between. CDR1 is SGHVS and CDR2 is FQNEAQ in the germline V gene. The CDR3 has 15 residues. As DNA, the CDR3 is TGTGCCAGCAGCTTAGTCGGGCAGGGAGTTTCCGAGCAGTACTTC. It encodes CASSLVGQGVSEQYF.

The genes are TRBV6-1 and TRBJ1-1; 8 nucleotides line up with TRBD1. The CDR3 has 13 amino acids. Trimming removed 4 bases from V and 4 bases from J; junction bases left unmatched: 2. Germline V CDR1 and CDR2: MNHNS, SASEGT. CDR3: CASSGTGGTEAFF. As DNA, the CDR3 is TGTGCCAGCAGTGGAACAGGGGGCACTGAAGCTTTCTTT.

The chain couples TRBV5-1 to TRBJ1-2, with D hard to call. Trimming took off 3 bases at V and 4 bases at J, with 16 bases between the two ends. There are 15 residues in the CDR3. The V gene's germline CDR1 is SGHRS and CDR2 YFSETQ. The CDR3 nucleotides are TGCGCCAGCAGCTCGGACGGAGAAGGGAGCTATGGCTACACCTTC. This translates into CASSSDGEGSYGYTF.

J is TRBJ2-7 and V is TRBV11-3; D could derive from TRBD1 or TRBD2 (5 bases each). CDR3 length equals 14 residues. Trimming cost V 5 bases and J 0 bases, with 11 bases left between them. Germline V CDR1 and CDR2: SGHNT, YENEEA. In DNA form, the CDR3 reads TGTGCCAGCAGCCGAAGGGACCTCTCCTACGAGCAGTACTTC. This translates into CASSRRDLSYEQYF.

DNA for the CDR3: TGCGCCAGCAGCCCCGTACCGGGGCAAACCTACGAGCAGTACTTC. It is translated as CASSPVPGQTYEQYF. The chain is built from TRBV5-1 and TRBJ2-7, with D perhaps given as TRBD1 or TRBD2 (5 bases each). The CDR3 contains 15 residues. Trimming removed 4 bases from V and 2 bases from J, with 16 bases in between. Germline values: CDR1 SGHRS, CDR2 YFSETQ. Complete variable domain (other parts from reference TRBV5-1 and TRBJ2-7): KAGVTQTPRYLIKTRGQQVTLSCSPISGHRSVSWYQQTPGQGLQFLFEYFSETQRNKGNFPGRFSGRQFSNSRSEMNVSTLELGDSALYLCASSPVPGQTYEQYFGPGTRLTVT.

The chain joins TRBV28 to TRBJ2-7; 7 nucleotides match TRBD1. Per the germline V gene, CDR1 is MDHEN and CDR2 is SYDVKM. The CDR3 covers 14 residues. The junction had 6 bases not matched to a gene; V was cut back by 5 bases and J by 2 bases. The CDR3 loop is CASSMRTGAYEQYF. CDR3 coding DNA: TGTGCCAGCAGTATGAGGACAGGCGCCTACGAGCAGTACTTC.

This rearrangement joins TRBV27 to TRBJ1-2; D might be TRBD1 (6 bases). The CDR3 is 17 amino acids. Germline-derived CDR1 and CDR2 are MNHEY and SMNVEV (reference sequence). Trimming pared 3 bases from V and 2 bases from J, leaving 19 bases between. The CDR3, as DNA: TGTGCCAGCAGTTTGAGGTGGACAGAGAGAAAGAACTATGGCTACACCTTC. Translated: CASSLRWTERKNYGYTF.

The gene calls are TRBV6-5 and TRBJ2-3, with D possibly being TRBD2 (5 bases). CDR3 size: 13 residues. V was shortened by 3 bases and J by 9 bases, with 13 bases between the two germline ends. Germline lookup yields CDR1 MNHEY and CDR2 SVGAGI. The DNA for the CDR3 is TGTGCCAGCAGTTATCATGGACTCCCGACGCAGTATTTT. Translated: CASSYHGLPTQYF.

The chain links TRBV28 to TRBJ2-6; TRBD1 matches 9 bases. The CDR3 loop spans 18 amino acids. V was clipped by 10 bases and J by 4 bases; unmatched bases: 17. Germline CDR1 MDHEN, CDR2 SYDVKM. DNA for the CDR3: TGTGCCACCGCATCCCCTACCGGGACAGGGTCCGGGGCCAACGTCCTGACTTTC. It translates to CATASPTGTGSGANVLTF.

Note on this clone: An end of the junction does not agree with germline; a read error may underlie this. Other DNA sequences from this sample encode an identical CDR3 as well. This chain uses TRBV27 with TRBJ2-7; the D gene could be TRBD1 or TRBD2 (5 bases each). The length of the CDR3 is 11 residues. The germline gives CDR1 MNHEY, CDR2 SMNVEV (reference sequence). The CDR3 region has the DNA TGTGCTAGCAGTTTTGGGGGCGAGCAGTACTTC. Translating gives CASSFGGEQYF.

The CDR3 nucleotides are TGTGCCAGCAGTCGCGGGGGGACAGCAGCCACTGAAGCTTTCTTT. This translates into CASSRGGTAATEAFF. The chain carries TRBV6-5 and TRBJ1-1, with 7 bases matching TRBD1. V dropped 5 bases and J dropped 4; count of bases not matched to a gene: 10. The CDR3 consists of 15 residues. Germline V gene lookup returns CDR1 MNHEY and CDR2 SVGAGI.

The chain carries TRBV7-2 and TRBJ2-2; 10 positions agree with TRBD2. Germline values: CDR1 SGHTA, CDR2 FQGNSA. Trimming removed 5 bases from V and 8 bases from J; junction bases left unmatched: 2. The CDR3 consists of 13 residues. The CDR3 spells CASSVTSGGELFF. The CDR3 nucleotides read TGTGCCAGCAGCGTGACTAGCGGGGGGGAGCTGTTTTTT.

The chain uses TRBV6-5 and TRBJ2-3; 8 bases map to TRBD1. Germline V gene data show CDR1 as MNHEY and CDR2 as SVGAGI. The J segment lost 4 bases and the V segment lost 6 bases, leaving 9 bases of the junction unmatched. This CDR3 is 15 amino acids long. The CDR3 reads CASSITGGIADTQYF. Written as DNA, the CDR3 is TGTGCCAGCAGCATAACAGGGGGGATCGCAGATACGCAGTATTTT.

The genes are TRBV9 and TRBJ1-2, with D maybe TRBD1 (6 bases). The ends were cut back, 5 bases at V and 6 bases at J, with 20 bases in the middle. The CDR3 consists of 15 residues. The V gene's germline CDR1 is SGDLS and CDR2 YYNGEE. In DNA form, the CDR3 reads TGTGCCAGCAGTTCGGACAGCGGAGGGAGGAATGGCTACACCTTC. It specifies CASSSDSGGRNGYTF.

As regards this clone: The same CDR3 also results from other DNA sequences found in this sample. V usage is TRBV25-1 and J usage is TRBJ1-1; D is unresolved. From germline, CDR1 is MGHDK and CDR2 SYGVNS. V lost 4 bases and J lost 1, with 7 bases in between. The CDR3 has 13 residues. The DNA of the CDR3 is TGTGCCAGCAGTGTTGGCCGGAACACTGAAGCTTTCTTT. Protein: CASSVGRNTEAFF.